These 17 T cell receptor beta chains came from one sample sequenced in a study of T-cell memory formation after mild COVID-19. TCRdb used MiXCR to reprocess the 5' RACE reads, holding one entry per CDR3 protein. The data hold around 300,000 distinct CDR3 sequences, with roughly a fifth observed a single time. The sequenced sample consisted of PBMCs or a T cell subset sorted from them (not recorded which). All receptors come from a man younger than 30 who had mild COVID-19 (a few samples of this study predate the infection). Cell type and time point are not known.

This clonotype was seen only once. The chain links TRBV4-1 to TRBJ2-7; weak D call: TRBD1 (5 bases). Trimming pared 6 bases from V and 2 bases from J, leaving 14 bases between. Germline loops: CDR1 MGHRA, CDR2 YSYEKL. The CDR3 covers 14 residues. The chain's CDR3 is CASRLRDSTYEQYF. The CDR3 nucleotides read TGCGCCAGCAGACTCAGAGACAGCACCTACGAGCAGTACTTC.

The CDR3 here is CASSLTFFPKEAFF. The CDR3 region has the DNA TGTGCCAGCAGCCTAACTTTTTTCCCGAAAGAAGCTTTCTTT. The chain recombines TRBV7-2 with TRBJ1-1; D gene ambiguous. The CDR3 spans 14 residues. Germline V gene data show CDR1 as SGHTA and CDR2 as FQGNSA. V lost 5 bases to trimming and J lost 8 bases, with 18 bases between them.

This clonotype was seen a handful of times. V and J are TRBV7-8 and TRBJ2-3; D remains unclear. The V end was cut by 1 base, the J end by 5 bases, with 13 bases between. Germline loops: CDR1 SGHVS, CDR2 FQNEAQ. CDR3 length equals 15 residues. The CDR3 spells CASSLVWGPIDTQYF. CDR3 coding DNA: TGTGCCAGCAGCTTAGTGTGGGGTCCCATAGATACGCAGTATTTT.

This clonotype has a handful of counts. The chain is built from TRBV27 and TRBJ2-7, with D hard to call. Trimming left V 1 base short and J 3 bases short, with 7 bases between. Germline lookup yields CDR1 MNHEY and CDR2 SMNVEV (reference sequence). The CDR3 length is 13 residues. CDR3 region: CASSLYPGYEQYV. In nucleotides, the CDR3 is TGTGCCAGCAGTTTATATCCGGGCTACGAGCAGTACGTC.

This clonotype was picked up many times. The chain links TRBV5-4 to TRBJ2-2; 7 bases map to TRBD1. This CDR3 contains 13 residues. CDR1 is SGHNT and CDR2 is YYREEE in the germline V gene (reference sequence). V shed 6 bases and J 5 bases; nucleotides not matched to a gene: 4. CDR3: CASIKQGTGELFF. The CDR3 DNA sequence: TGTGCCAGCATAAAACAGGGGACCGGGGAGCTGTTTTTT. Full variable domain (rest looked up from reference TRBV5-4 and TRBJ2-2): ETGVTQSPTHLIKTRGQQVTLRCSSQSGHNTVSWYQQALGQGPQFIFQYYREEENGRGNFPPRFSGLQFPNYSSELNVNALELDDSALYLCASIKQGTGELFFGEGSRLTVL.

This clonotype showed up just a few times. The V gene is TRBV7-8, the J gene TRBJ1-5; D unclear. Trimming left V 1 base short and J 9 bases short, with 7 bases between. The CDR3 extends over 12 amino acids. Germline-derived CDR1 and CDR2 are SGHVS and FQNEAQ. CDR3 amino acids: CASSLDRGPQHF. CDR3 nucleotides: TGTGCCAGCAGCTTAGATCGGGGGCCCCAGCATTTT.

CDR3 sequence: CSARTGTGAQPQHF. CDR3 sequence (DNA): TGCAGTGCTAGAACCGGGACAGGGGCTCAGCCCCAGCATTTT. This chain links TRBV20-1 with TRBJ1-5, with 10 bases lining up with TRBD1. The CDR3 is 14 residues long. J lost 6 bases, V lost 2 bases, and 4 bases had no gene match. CDR1 is DFQATT and CDR2 is SNEGSKA in the germline V gene (reference sequence).

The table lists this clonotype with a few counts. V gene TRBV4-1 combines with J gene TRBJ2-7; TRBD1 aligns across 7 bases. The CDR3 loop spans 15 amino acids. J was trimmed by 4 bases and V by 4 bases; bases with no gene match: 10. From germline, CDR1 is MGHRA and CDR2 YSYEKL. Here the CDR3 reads CASSPGRGYGYEQYF. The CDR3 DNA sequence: TGCGCCAGCAGCCCCGGCAGGGGGTATGGATACGAGCAGTACTTC.

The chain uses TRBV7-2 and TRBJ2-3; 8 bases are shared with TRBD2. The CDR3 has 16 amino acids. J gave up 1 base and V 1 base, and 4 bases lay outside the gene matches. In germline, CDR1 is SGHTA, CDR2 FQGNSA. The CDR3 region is CASSLGGGRGTDTQYF. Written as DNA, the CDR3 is TGTGCCAGCAGCTTAGGCGGGGGGCGGGGCACAGATACGCAGTATTTT.

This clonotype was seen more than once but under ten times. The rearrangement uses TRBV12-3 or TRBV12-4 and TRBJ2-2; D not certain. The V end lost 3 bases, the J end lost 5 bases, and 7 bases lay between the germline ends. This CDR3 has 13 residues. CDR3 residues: CASSFFSTGELFF. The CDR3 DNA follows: TGTGCCAGCAGTTTTTTTTCAACCGGGGAGCTGTTTTTT.

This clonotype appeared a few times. In nucleotides, the CDR3 is TGTGCCAGCAGTGAACTCACTGAAGCTTTCTTT. Amino acid sequence: CASSELTEAFF. The rearrangement uses TRBV2 and TRBJ1-1; D not resolved. V dropped 2 bases and J dropped 4 bases, with 2 bases sitting between them. Per germline, CDR1 SNHLY and CDR2 FYNNEI. This CDR3 spans 11 amino acids.

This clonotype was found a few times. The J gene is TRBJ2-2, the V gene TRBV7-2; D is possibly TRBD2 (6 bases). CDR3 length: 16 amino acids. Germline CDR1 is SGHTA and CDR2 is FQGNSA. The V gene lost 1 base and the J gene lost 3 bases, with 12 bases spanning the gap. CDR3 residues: CASSLGAGTHTGELFF. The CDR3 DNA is TGTGCCAGCAGCTTAGGGGCGGGAACTCACACCGGGGAGCTGTTTTTT.

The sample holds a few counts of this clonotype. CDR3 nucleotides: TGTGCCAGCAGGAAACCAGTGTATAGCAATCAGCCCCAGCATTTT. Translated: CASRKPVYSNQPQHF. The chain is built from TRBV14 and TRBJ1-5; D not resolved. The germline V gene has CDR1 SGHDN and CDR2 FVKESK. The CDR3 length is 15 residues. Trimming left V 6 bases short and J 0 bases short, with 12 bases between.

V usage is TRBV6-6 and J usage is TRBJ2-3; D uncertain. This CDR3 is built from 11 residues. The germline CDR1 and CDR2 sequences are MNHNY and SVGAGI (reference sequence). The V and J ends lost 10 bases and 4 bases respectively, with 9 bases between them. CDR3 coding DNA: TGTGCCACCGCTTGGGCAGATACGCAGTATTTT. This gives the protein CATAWADTQYF.

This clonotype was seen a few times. CDR3: CASSLDRDSPLHF. CDR3 DNA: TGCGCCAGCAGCTTGGACCGGGATTCACCCCTCCACTTT. This rearrangement joins TRBV5-1 to TRBJ1-6; no definite D call. V gave up 0 bases and J gave up 8 bases, with 6 bases separating them. CDR1 is SGHRS, CDR2 YFSETQ, per germline. The CDR3 has 13 residues.

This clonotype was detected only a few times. The CDR3 DNA follows: TGCGCCAGCAGCCAAGAGTTCGCAGATACGCAGTATTTT. It specifies CASSQEFADTQYF. V and J are TRBV4-1 and TRBJ2-3; D unresolved. The CDR3 runs 13 residues. Trimming shortened V by 0 bases and J by 4 bases, and 5 bases separated the two germline ends. Per germline, CDR1 MGHRA and CDR2 YSYEKL.

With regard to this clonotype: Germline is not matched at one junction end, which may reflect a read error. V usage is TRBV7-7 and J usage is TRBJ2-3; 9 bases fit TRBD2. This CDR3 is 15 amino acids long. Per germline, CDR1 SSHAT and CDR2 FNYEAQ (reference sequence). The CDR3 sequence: CASSRGLASPDTQYF. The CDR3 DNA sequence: TGTGCTAGCAGCCGGGGACTAGCTAGCCCAGATACGCAGTATTTT.